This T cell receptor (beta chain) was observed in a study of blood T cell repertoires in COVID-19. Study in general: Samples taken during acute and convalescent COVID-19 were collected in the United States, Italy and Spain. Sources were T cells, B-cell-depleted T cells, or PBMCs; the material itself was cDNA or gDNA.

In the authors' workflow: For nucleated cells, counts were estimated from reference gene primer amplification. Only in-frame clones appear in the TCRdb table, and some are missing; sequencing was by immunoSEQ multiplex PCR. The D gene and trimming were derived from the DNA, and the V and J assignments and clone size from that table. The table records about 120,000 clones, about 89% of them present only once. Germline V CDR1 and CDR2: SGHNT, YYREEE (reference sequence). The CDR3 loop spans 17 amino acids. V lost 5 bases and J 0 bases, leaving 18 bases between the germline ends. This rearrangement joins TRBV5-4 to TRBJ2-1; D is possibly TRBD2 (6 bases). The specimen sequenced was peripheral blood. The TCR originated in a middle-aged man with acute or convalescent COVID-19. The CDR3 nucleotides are TGTGCCAGCAGTCCGGAAGGGGCGGGGAGCTCCTACAATGAGCAGTTCTTC. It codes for CASSPEGAGSSYNEQFF.